This passage covers 32 T cell receptor beta chains from one sample sequenced in a study of memory CD4+ T cells and cytomegalovirus serostatus. Profiled with immunoSEQ multiplex PCR; TCRdb holds only in-frame clones, not every one. This table holds just under 95,000 clones, 80% found once. Single viable CD3+CD4+CD8-CD45RO+ cells were sorted as the memory CD4+ T cells. Sequencing input: memory CD4+ T cells from blood. The receptors here all came from an adult in good health and CMV-seropositive.

This chain links TRBV2 with TRBJ1-2, with TRBD1 identical over 7 bases. V was clipped by 9 bases and J by 5 bases; unmatched bases: 12. CDR1 and CDR2 (germline): SNHLY, FYNNEI. The CDR3 totals 14 residues. CDR3 sequence reads: CASERDRNGYGYTF. Written as DNA, the CDR3 is TGTGCCAGTGAACGGGACAGAAATGGGTATGGCTACACCTTC.

The chain combines TRBV19 with TRBJ1-5, with D uncertain. V was clipped by 3 bases and J by 4 bases, with 13 bases between them. The germline V gene encodes CDR1 LNHDA and CDR2 SQIVND (reference sequence). The CDR3 contains 15 residues. The CDR3 coding sequence is TGTGCCAGTAGTATTACGGGTTCCTCTAATCAGCCCCAGCATTTT. The encoded protein is CASSITGSSNQPQHF.

The chain has TRBV5-1 and TRBJ2-7, with D possibly TRBD1 on 5 matching bases. CDR1 SGHRS and CDR2 YFSETQ come from the germline V gene. V dropped 5 bases and J dropped 4 bases, with 10 bases sitting between them. The length of the CDR3 is 12 residues. CDR3 region: CASRETEYEQYF. CDR3 nucleotides: TGCGCCAGCAGAGAGACAGAGTACGAGCAGTACTTC.

V gene TRBV5-1 combines with J gene TRBJ2-2; perhaps D is TRBD1 or TRBD2 (7 bases each). The CDR3 has 14 amino acids. Germline assignment: CDR1 SGHRS and CDR2 YFSETQ. V lost 4 bases to trimming and J lost 6 bases, with 13 bases between them. CDR3 in DNA: TGCGCCAGCAGCGCCCCAGGGGGGGCCGGGGAGCTGTTTTTT. Translation gives CASSAPGGAGELFF.

The chain couples TRBV9 to TRBJ2-7; 9 positions match TRBD2. The CDR3 covers 15 residues. The ends lost 0 bases at V and 9 bases at J; junction bases unmatched: 10. Germline values: CDR1 SGDLS, CDR2 YYNGEE. The CDR3 DNA reads TGTGCCAGCAGCGTAGAAGATAGCGGGAGTATTAGGCAGTACTTC. Its translation: CASSVEDSGSIRQYF.

This clone was seen just once. The rearrangement uses TRBV5-5 and TRBJ1-1; 9 bases line up with TRBD1. The ends lost 0 bases at V and 5 bases at J; junction bases unmatched: 5. CDR3 length: 15 residues. Germline V CDR1 and CDR2: SGHKS, YYEKEE (reference sequence). The CDR3 DNA sequence: TGTGCCAGCAGCTTGGGACAGGGGGGAGGTACTGAAGCTTTCTTT. It encodes CASSLGQGGGTEAFF.

This rearrangement joins TRBV28 to TRBJ2-5; 7 bases align to TRBD1. The CDR3 loop spans 16 amino acids. From germline, CDR1 is MDHEN and CDR2 SYDVKM. The ends lost 4 bases at V and 2 bases at J; junction bases unmatched: 10. CDR3 DNA: TGTGCCAGCAGTTCATCGCTGGACAGGAGACAAGAGACCCAGTACTTC. It codes for CASSSSLDRRQETQYF. The variable domain in full, completed from reference TRBV28 and TRBJ2-5, reads DVKVTQSSRYLVKRTGEKVFLECVQDMDHENMFWYRQDPGLGLRLIYFSYDVKMKEKGDIPEGYSVSREKKERFSLILESASTNQTSMYLCASSSSLDRRQETQYFGPGTRLLVL.

The chain carries TRBV2 and TRBJ1-1; TRBD1 is a possible D gene (6 bases). CDR1 is SNHLY, CDR2 FYNNEI, per germline. The CDR3 extends over 15 amino acids. Trimming removed 6 bases at V and 1 base at J, with 15 bases between. The CDR3 DNA follows: TGTGCCAGCAGGGAGACCGGGACAACGAACACTGAAGCTTTCTTT. Its protein is CASRETGTTNTEAFF. Supplemented by reference TRBV2 and TRBJ1-1, the full variable domain reads EPEVTQTPSHQVTQMGQEVILRCVPISNHLYFYWYRQILGQKVEFLVSFYNNEISEKSEIFDDQFSVERPDGSNFTLKIRSTKLEDSAMYFCASRETGTTNTEAFFGQGTRLTVV.

This clone was counted only a few times. This chain connects TRBV30 to TRBJ1-1; TRBD1 matches at 7 bases. Germline CDR1 is GTSNPN and CDR2 is SVGIG (reference sequence). The CDR3 is 14 amino acids. The CDR3 sequence: CAHHKGAANTEAFF. The CDR3 DNA is TGTGCTCACCACAAGGGGGCAGCCAACACTGAAGCTTTCTTT.

This clone was detected a few times. The DNA for the CDR3 is TGTGCCAGCAGTGAAACCACAAGTGGGACAGGTCGGTTCTTT. Translation: CASSETTSGTGRFF. V gene TRBV2 combines with J gene TRBJ1-1; 8 bases match TRBD1. The CDR3 runs 14 residues. CDR1 SNHLY and CDR2 FYNNEI come from the germline V gene. Trimming cost V 2 bases and J 14 bases; bases outside gene matches: 13.

J is TRBJ1-4 and V is TRBV5-1; 8 nucleotides align to TRBD1. The CDR3 sequence is 17 residues long. In germline, CDR1 is SGHRS, CDR2 YFSETQ. The V gene end was trimmed by 5 bases and the J gene end by 5 bases; junction bases not matched to a gene: 14. The CDR3: CASRRGTGASGNEKLFF. Here the CDR3 DNA reads TGCGCCAGCAGGCGAGGGACAGGTGCTTCGGGAAATGAAAAACTGTTTTTT.

This chain's CDR3 is CASSPLRTSGRSYEQYF. The CDR3, as DNA: TGTGCCAGCTCACCTCTTAGGACTAGCGGGAGATCCTACGAGCAGTACTTC. The chain uses TRBV18 and TRBJ2-7, with 13 positions matching TRBD2. V dropped 3 bases and J dropped 1; count of bases not matched to a gene: 6. The CDR3 runs to 17 residues. The V gene's germline CDR1 is KGHSH and CDR2 LQKENI.

V usage is TRBV28 and J usage is TRBJ2-1; D perhaps matches TRBD2 (6 bases). In germline, CDR1 is MDHEN, CDR2 SYDVKM. V was pared by 5 bases and J by 6 bases, with 17 bases between. This CDR3 contains 15 residues. The CDR3, as DNA: TGTGCCAGCAGTCTGGGGGGTGGCCGATTCAATGAGCAGTTCTTC. Its translation is CASSLGGGRFNEQFF.

V and J are TRBV5-4 and TRBJ2-5; D is undetermined. There are 11 residues in the CDR3. CDR1 is SGHNT and CDR2 is YYREEE in the germline V gene (reference sequence). V was pared by 4 bases and J by 2 bases, with 3 bases between. This CDR3 reads CASSGQETQYF. As DNA, the CDR3 is TGTGCCAGCAGCGGACAAGAGACCCAGTACTTC.

The chain joins TRBV7-2 to TRBJ1-1; D not certain. Germline V lookup: CDR1 SGHTA, CDR2 FQGNSA. This CDR3 region has 13 residues. Trimming removed 5 bases from V and 1 base from J, with 8 bases in between. The CDR3 spells CASSPGPNTEAFF. DNA for the CDR3: TGTGCCAGCAGCCCCGGACCGAACACTGAAGCTTTCTTT.

This clone turned up a few times. This chain joins TRBV7-9 and TRBJ1-2, with 9 bases identical to TRBD1. This CDR3 region has 13 residues. Germline assignment: CDR1 SEHNR and CDR2 FQNEAQ (reference sequence). The V and J ends lost 6 bases and 6 bases, in that order; junction bases with no gene match: 5. The CDR3 DNA is TGTGCCAGCAGAGGGACAGGGAGGAATGGCTACACCTTC. It codes for CASRGTGRNGYTF.

The gene calls are TRBV5-1 and TRBJ1-4, with D perhaps matching TRBD1 (6 bases). V was shortened by 4 bases and J by 8 bases, with 18 bases between the two germline ends. The CDR3 extends over 15 amino acids. Germline V gene sequence: CDR1 SGHRS, CDR2 YFSETQ. This CDR3 is CASSQLTGRGEKLFF. The CDR3 bases are TGCGCCAGCAGCCAATTGACAGGAAGAGGCGAAAAACTGTTTTTT.

V and J are TRBV28 and TRBJ2-7; D could derive from TRBD1 or TRBD2 (5 bases each). CDR3 length: 13 amino acids. V lost 7 bases to trimming and J lost 2 bases, with 12 bases between them. The V gene's germline CDR1 is MDHEN and CDR2 SYDVKM. The CDR3 protein is CASTSREPYEQYF. CDR3 nucleotides: TGTGCCAGCACATCCAGGGAGCCCTACGAGCAGTACTTC.

This clone was counted between two and nine times. V and J are TRBV28 and TRBJ1-1; a weak D match, TRBD1 (5 bases). V was clipped by 6 bases and J by 10 bases, with 15 bases between them. The germline V gene has CDR1 MDHEN and CDR2 SYDVKM. The CDR3 is 12 amino acids. CDR3 sequence (DNA): TGTGCCAGCAGATCAGGGTATTTGGGAGCTTTCTTT. Translating it yields CASRSGYLGAFF. Full variable domain (rest looked up from reference TRBV28 and TRBJ1-1): DVKVTQSSRYLVKRTGEKVFLECVQDMDHENMFWYRQDPGLGLRLIYFSYDVKMKEKGDIPEGYSVSREKKERFSLILESASTNQTSMYLCASRSGYLGAFFGQGTRLTVV.

The CDR3 loop reads CASSPTSGDPNEQFF. Written as DNA, the CDR3 is TGCGCCAGCAGCCCGACTAGCGGGGACCCTAATGAGCAGTTCTTC. The chain combines TRBV5-1 with TRBJ2-1; 11 bases match TRBD2. J gave up 7 bases and V 4 bases, and 7 bases lay outside the gene matches. There are 15 residues in the CDR3. The V gene's germline CDR1 is SGHRS and CDR2 YFSETQ.

The CDR3 bases are TGTGCCAGCAGTTTGGCTTGGGAGACCCAGTACTTC. This sequence encodes CASSLAWETQYF. V and J are TRBV28 and TRBJ2-5; D gene uncertain. V was cut by 3 bases and J by 5 bases, with 7 bases left in between. The CDR3 has 12 residues. The germline CDR1 and CDR2 sequences are MDHEN and SYDVKM.

The CDR3 nucleotides are TGCGCCAGCAGCCAAGATTATACGGGTAGAAATCTGTTTTTT. Amino acids: CASSQDYTGRNLFF. This chain uses TRBV4-3 with TRBJ1-4; D remains unclear. Trimming took off 0 bases at V and 14 bases at J, with 16 bases between the two ends. This CDR3 is built from 14 residues. Germline lookup yields CDR1 LGHNA and CDR2 YSLEER.

The J gene is TRBJ1-6, the V gene TRBV7-8; D is undetermined. Trimming removed 6 bases from V and 10 bases from J, with 19 bases in between. CDR1 and CDR2 from the germline V gene are SGHVS and FQNEAQ. CDR3 length equals 15 residues. CDR3 in DNA: TGTGCCAGCAGGAAAATGGCGGGGAAAGGATCACCCCTCCACTTT. This translates into CASRKMAGKGSPLHF.

The chain couples TRBV2 to TRBJ2-1, with 7 bases matching TRBD1. CDR1 is SNHLY and CDR2 is FYNNEI in the germline V gene. This CDR3 contains 13 residues. The trim removed 5 bases at V and 9 bases at J, leaving 7 bases unmatched. The CDR3 coding sequence is TGTGCCAGCAGTTATGCTGCAGGGGGTGAGCAGTTCTTC. This sequence encodes CASSYAAGGEQFF. Drawing the rest from reference TRBV2 and TRBJ2-1, the complete variable domain is EPEVTQTPSHQVTQMGQEVILRCVPISNHLYFYWYRQILGQKVEFLVSFYNNEISEKSEIFDDQFSVERPDGSNFTLKIRSTKLEDSAMYFCASSYAAGGEQFFGPGTRLTVL.

The V gene is TRBV28, the J gene TRBJ1-1, with D perhaps TRBD1 (5 bases). The V end was cut by 6 bases, the J end by 7 bases, with 12 bases between. The CDR3 runs 12 residues. Germline V gives CDR1 MDHEN, CDR2 SYDVKM. CDR3 DNA sequence: TGTGCCAGCAGCTCCCTTGGGGGTGAAGCTTTCTTT. As protein: CASSSLGGEAFF.

This clone turned up a few times. This chain links TRBV6-5 with TRBJ1-2; TRBD1 is a possible D gene (6 bases). Trimming took 6 bases from V and 5 from J, leaving 16 bases between them. The CDR3 is 14 amino acids. CDR1 and CDR2 (germline): MNHEY, SVGAGI. The CDR3: CASSPTGISYGYTF. CDR3 nucleotides: TGTGCCAGCAGCCCCACAGGGATTTCGTATGGCTACACCTTC.

V gene TRBV7-9 combines with J gene TRBJ1-1; possible D gene TRBD1, 6 bases. V lost 7 bases and J lost 4, with 13 bases in between. The germline gives CDR1 SEHNR, CDR2 FQNEAQ (reference sequence). CDR3 length: 13 amino acids. CDR3 in amino acids: CASNLGGGTEAFF. CDR3 DNA sequence: TGTGCCAGCAACCTAGGGGGGGGCACTGAAGCTTTCTTT.

The chain joins TRBV6-1 to TRBJ2-7, with TRBD2 identical over 14 bases. V gave up 10 bases and J gave up 7 bases; unmatched junction bases: 9. CDR1 and CDR2 (germline): MNHNS, SASEGT. The CDR3 length is 14 residues. The CDR3 loop is CATYGTSGSREQYF. CDR3 DNA: TGTGCCACGTACGGGACTAGCGGGAGTAGGGAGCAGTACTTC.

Regarding this clone: An end of the junction does not agree with germline; a read error may underlie this. The chain employs TRBV7-9 and TRBJ2-7; the D is unclear. Germline lookup yields CDR1 SEHNR and CDR2 FQNEAQ (reference sequence). This CDR3 comprises 13 residues. As DNA, the CDR3 is TGTGCCAGCAGCTTAGCGCTAGTGGGCGAGCGGTACTTC. Translating it yields CASSLALVGERYF.

This clone was observed a single time. The chain carries TRBV18 and TRBJ1-2; TRBD1 aligns across 8 bases. The length of the CDR3 is 15 residues. J was trimmed by 13 bases and V by 3 bases; bases with no gene match: 16. CDR1 and CDR2 (germline): KGHSH, LQKENI. CDR3 coding DNA: TGTGCCAGCTCACCCTCCTACGGACAGGGTTTAGTTGGCACCTTC. Its protein is CASSPSYGQGLVGTF.

The chain carries TRBV5-1 and TRBJ2-2; D unresolved. CDR1 and CDR2 (germline): SGHRS, YFSETQ. The CDR3 consists of 13 residues. The V end was cut by 0 bases, the J end by 4 bases, with 4 bases between. CDR3 DNA: TGCGCCAGCAGCTTGGGACCCACCGGGGAGCTGTTTTTT. This translates into CASSLGPTGELFF.

The chain recombines TRBV19 with TRBJ1-5; a possible D gene is TRBD1 (5 bases). This CDR3 is 16 amino acids long. V was cut by 5 bases and J by 7 bases, with 21 bases left in between. CDR1 LNHDA and CDR2 SQIVND come from the germline V gene (reference sequence). This CDR3 reads CASSPVGEGAGQPQHF. In nucleotides, the CDR3 is TGTGCCAGTAGTCCGGTCGGGGAAGGGGCAGGGCAGCCCCAGCATTTT.